This T cell receptor beta chain emerged from a study of T cells in tuberculosis. On the study more broadly: A South African cohort included IGRA-negative adolescents, latently infected IGRA-positive adolescents and adults with active tuberculosis.

Study conclusions and caveats: Smaller distances to GMM-specific TCRs suggested their expansion in active tuberculosis. The TCR-beta difference was not significant; alpha differences partly reflected length.

Time point here: new active TB diagnosis, blood taken before or within 7 days of starting treatment. Turning to this clone: Its antigen is unknown.

Here immunoSEQ multiplex PCR was the method, and the copy in TCRdb shows in-frame clones only, minus some. The sample shows 5,000 to 6,500 clones, less than 98% of them seen only once. V trimming: 3 bases; J trimming: 2 bases; junction bases outside the gene matches: 5. This CDR3 comprises 16 residues. From germline, CDR1 is SGHKS and CDR2 YYEKEE (reference sequence). The genes are TRBV5-5 and TRBJ2-4; 10 bases map to TRBD1. This clonotype was sampled from an adult with tuberculosis. The sample here was PBMCs, taken at tuberculosis diagnosis. CDR3 protein: CASSSGQGGSKNIQYF. CDR3 bases: TGTGCCAGCAGCTCCGGACAGGGGGGTTCCAAAAACATTCAGTACTTC.